This section outlines one T cell receptor beta chain sequence together with its context. This specimen comes from a study of cytomegalovirus exposure and HLA in healthy donors. With 0 bases removed from V and 3 bases from J, the gap between germline ends came to 11 bases. There are 15 residues in the CDR3. Per the germline V gene, CDR1 is LGHNA and CDR2 is YSLEER. At sampling all donors were nominally healthy, likely with unrecorded immune exposures. Amplification used 60 Vbeta primers and 13 Jbeta primers. Repertoires were generated with immunoSEQ multiplex PCR, while TCRdb's copy carries only in-frame clones and drops some. The sample contains 150,000 or so clones, roughly 79% of which appear only once.

This TCR came from a man between 18 and 35 years old in good health and CMV-seronegative. Material: PBMCs. The chain recombines TRBV4-3 with TRBJ2-5; D not certain. CDR3 protein: CASSQESSKKETQYF. CDR3 coding DNA: TGCGCCAGCAGCCAAGAATCCAGTAAAAAAGAGACCCAGTACTTC.